This T cell receptor beta chain was recorded in a study of T cells in localized non-small cell lung cancer. Method: immunoSEQ multiplex PCR; TCRdb's copy keeps in-frame clones and lacks some. The sample lists about 1,600 clones, under 35% seen once, with around 11% in the top ten. Study-level findings and limits: Median approximately 58 top-100 tumor clones were shared with paired adjacent lung. Clonality peaked in uninvolved adjacent lung rather than tumor. Multi-region tumor sequencing was not done, so intratumor heterogeneity could not be excluded.

This clone occurred a few times. The antigen is not known. The clonotype was recovered from a female donor older than 55 with stage II lung adenocarcinoma. This sample comprised lung tumor tissue, obtained before any cancer treatment.

DNA for the CDR3: TGTGCCAGTGCGGGACCGTACAATCAGCCCCAGCATTTT. Protein product: CASAGPYNQPQHF. The chain is built from TRBV19 and TRBJ1-5; D perhaps matches TRBD1 (5 bases). There are 13 residues in the CDR3. Germline V lookup: CDR1 LNHDA, CDR2 SQIVND (reference sequence). Trimming removed 8 bases from V and 3 bases from J, with 11 bases in between. Drawing the rest from reference TRBV19 and TRBJ1-5, the complete variable domain is DGGITQSPKYLFRKEGQNVTLSCEQNLNHDAMYWYRQDPGQGLRLIYYSQIVNDFQKGDIAEGYSVSREKKESFPLTVTSAQKNPTAFYLCASAGPYNQPQHFGDGTRLSIL.